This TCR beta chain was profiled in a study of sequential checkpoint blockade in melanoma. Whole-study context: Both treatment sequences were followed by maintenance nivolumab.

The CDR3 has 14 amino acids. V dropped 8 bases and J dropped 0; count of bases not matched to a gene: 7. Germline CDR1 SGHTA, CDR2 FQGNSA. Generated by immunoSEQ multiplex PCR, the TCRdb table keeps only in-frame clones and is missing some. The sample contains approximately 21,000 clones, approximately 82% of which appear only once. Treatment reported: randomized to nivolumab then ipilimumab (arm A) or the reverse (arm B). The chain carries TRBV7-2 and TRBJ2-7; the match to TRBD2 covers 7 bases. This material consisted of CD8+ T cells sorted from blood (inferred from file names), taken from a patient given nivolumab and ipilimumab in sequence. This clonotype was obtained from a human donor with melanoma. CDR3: CASYQAGSSYEQYF. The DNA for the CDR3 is TGTGCCAGCTACCAAGCGGGAAGCTCCTACGAGCAGTACTTC.